This entry lists 32 T cell receptor beta chains sequenced from one sample in a study of blood T cell repertoires in COVID-19. Measured with immunoSEQ multiplex PCR; TCRdb has only the in-frame clones, and not every one. The table includes about 150,000 clones, over 80% detected once. Sequenced sample: PBMCs or T cells enriched from blood (not recorded which). These receptors originate from a woman between 45 and 60 years old who had been exposed to COVID-19.

The chain couples TRBV5-1 to TRBJ2-7; 7 bases line up with TRBD1. J gave up 3 bases and V 0 bases, and 6 bases lay outside the gene matches. Germline CDR1 is SGHRS and CDR2 is YFSETQ. This CDR3 comprises 15 residues. CDR3 sequence reads: CASSLVSGDSYEQYF. The CDR3 nucleotides are TGCGCCAGCAGCTTGGTTTCCGGGGACAGCTACGAGCAGTACTTC.

The V call is TRBV5-1, the J call TRBJ1-2; TRBD1 might be the D (6 bases). Trimming left V 2 bases short and J 8 bases short, with 16 bases between. Germline V CDR1 and CDR2: SGHRS, YFSETQ. The CDR3 covers 14 residues. The DNA of the CDR3 is TGCGCCAGCAGCTTCCAGGGGACCCAGGGGGGCTACACCTTC. It specifies CASSFQGTQGGYTF. Together with reference TRBV5-1 and TRBJ1-2, the CDR3 gives the full variable domain: KAGVTQTPRYLIKTRGQQVTLSCSPISGHRSVSWYQQTPGQGLQFLFEYFSETQRNKGNFPGRFSGRQFSNSRSEMNVSTLELGDSALYLCASSFQGTQGGYTFGSGTRLTVV.

This rearrangement joins TRBV15 to TRBJ2-3, with 7 bases fitting TRBD2. Trimming cost V 4 bases and J 6 bases; bases outside gene matches: 10. CDR3 length: 15 residues. The V gene's germline CDR1 is LNHNV and CDR2 YYDKDF (reference sequence). CDR3 region: CATSTGTTSGDTQYF. The CDR3 DNA sequence: TGTGCCACCAGCACCGGGACTACCTCTGGGGATACGCAGTATTTT.

J is TRBJ1-5 and V is TRBV30; D not certain. Trimming stripped 2 bases from V and 7 bases from J, with 9 bases between. Germline V gene data show CDR1 as GTSNPN and CDR2 as SVGIG (reference sequence). The CDR3 contains 12 residues. CDR3: CAWSRLGQPQHF. The CDR3 region has the DNA TGTGCCTGGAGTAGGCTGGGCCAGCCCCAGCATTTT.

This chain joins TRBV9 and TRBJ2-7; no clear D. V was pared by 0 bases and J by 1 base, with 5 bases between. This CDR3 is built from 13 residues. Germline values: CDR1 SGDLS, CDR2 YYNGEE. The CDR3 region is CASSVADSYEQYF. The CDR3 bases are TGTGCCAGCAGCGTAGCAGATTCCTACGAGCAGTACTTC.

This chain uses TRBV6-5 with TRBJ2-7; 9 bases are a match to TRBD1. CDR1 and CDR2 from the germline V gene are MNHEY and SVGAGI. The J segment lost 5 bases and the V segment lost 6 bases, leaving 8 bases of the junction unmatched. This CDR3 is built from 14 residues. CDR3 bases: TGTGCCAGCAGAGACAGGGGGGTCAGCGACGAGCAGTACTTC. This gives the protein CASRDRGVSDEQYF.

J is TRBJ2-7 and V is TRBV7-2; 7 bases are a match to TRBD2. CDR3 size: 13 residues. V shed 5 bases, J shed 3 bases, and the junction held 4 bases outside the gene matches. Per the germline V gene, CDR1 is SGHTA and CDR2 is FQGNSA. The DNA for the CDR3 is TGTGCCAGCAGCCGGGGGGAACGCTACGAGCAGTACTTC. It translates to CASSRGERYEQYF.

J is TRBJ2-1 and V is TRBV6-5, with 8 bases lining up with TRBD2. The CDR3 sequence is 15 residues long. Germline-derived CDR1 and CDR2 are MNHEY and SVGAGI. V shed 0 bases, J shed 4 bases, and the junction held 2 bases outside the gene matches. CDR3 nucleotides: TGTGCCAGCAGTTACTCAACTAGCGGTTACAATGAGCAGTTCTTC. It specifies CASSYSTSGYNEQFF.

The rearrangement uses TRBV11-2 and TRBJ2-7; 9 bases line up with TRBD1. The J segment lost 3 bases and the V segment lost 5 bases, leaving 17 bases of the junction unmatched. The CDR3 sequence is 18 residues long. Germline values: CDR1 SGHAT, CDR2 FQNNGV. The CDR3 DNA reads TGTGCCAGCAGCCGTTTTTTCTCGGACAGGGGCTCGGGCTACGAGCAGTACTTC. This encodes CASSRFFSDRGSGYEQYF.

This clone was recorded a few times. The chain uses TRBV10-1 and TRBJ2-7; D is unclear. Germline loops: CDR1 WNHNN, CDR2 SYGVQD (reference sequence). Trimming left V 6 bases short and J 0 bases short, with 6 bases between. CDR3 size: 12 residues. CDR3 bases: TGCGCCAGCAGCGCGAGCTCCTACGAGCAGTACTTC. Protein sequence: CASSASSYEQYF.

The V and J genes are TRBV11-2 and TRBJ1-1, with a tentative D call TRBD1 (6 bases). V was clipped by 4 bases and J by 0 bases, with 15 bases between them. The CDR3 sequence is 16 residues long. Looked up from germline, CDR1 is SGHAT and CDR2 is FQNNGV. The CDR3 sequence: CASSSGLGAMNTEAFF. CDR3 nucleotides: TGTGCCAGCAGCTCCGGACTGGGGGCGATGAACACTGAAGCTTTCTTT.

The V call is TRBV2, the J call TRBJ2-1, with TRBD2 matching 7 bases. This CDR3 has 19 residues. CDR1 SNHLY and CDR2 FYNNEI come from the germline V gene. J was trimmed by 0 bases and V by 1 base; bases with no gene match: 12. The CDR3 is CASSEVSGSGLSSYNEQFF. The CDR3 bases are TGTGCCAGCAGTGAAGTTTCGGGTAGCGGGTTGAGCTCCTACAATGAGCAGTTCTTC. The whole variable domain, filled in from reference TRBV2 and TRBJ2-1, reads EPEVTQTPSHQVTQMGQEVILRCVPISNHLYFYWYRQILGQKVEFLVSFYNNEISEKSEIFDDQFSVERPDGSNFTLKIRSTKLEDSAMYFCASSEVSGSGLSSYNEQFFGPGTRLTVL.

V and J are TRBV6-5 and TRBJ1-2, with a tentative D call TRBD1 (5 bases). Deletions cut 6 bases from V and 2 bases from J, with 10 bases between. The CDR3 runs to 13 residues. Germline CDR1 reads MNHEY; CDR2 reads SVGAGI. CDR3 amino acids: CASSLQANYGYTF. The CDR3 DNA reads TGTGCCAGCAGCTTACAGGCGAACTATGGCTACACCTTC.

The gene calls are TRBV6-1 and TRBJ2-7; 7 bases map to TRBD2. Germline assignment: CDR1 MNHNS and CDR2 SASEGT. This CDR3 contains 18 residues. The junction had 18 bases not matched to a gene; V was cut back by 4 bases and J by 3 bases. CDR3 protein: CASSGIRASGSQRYEQYF. The CDR3 region has the DNA TGTGCCAGCAGTGGTATAAGGGCTAGCGGTTCCCAACGCTACGAGCAGTACTTC.

Written as DNA, the CDR3 is TGTGCCAGCAGCTCCACAGGGAACACTGAAGCTTTCTTT. Translated: CASSSTGNTEAFF. V gene TRBV7-2 combines with J gene TRBJ1-1; TRBD1 is a possible D gene (5 bases). V shed 4 bases and J shed 1 base, with 7 bases lying between them. Per germline, CDR1 SGHTA and CDR2 FQGNSA. The CDR3 runs 13 residues.

J is TRBJ2-7 and V is TRBV6-5; TRBD1 is a possible D gene (6 bases). The germline gives CDR1 MNHEY, CDR2 SVGAGI. The CDR3 length is 14 residues. V was shortened by 10 bases and J by 2 bases, with 18 bases between the two germline ends. The CDR3, as DNA: TGTGCCACCTCTGCAACAGGGACACCCTACGAGCAGTACTTC. As protein: CATSATGTPYEQYF.

The chain has TRBV10-2 and TRBJ2-4; possibly TRBD2 for D (6 bases). The CDR3 contains 16 residues. Germline values: CDR1 WSHSY, CDR2 SAAADI. The germline V and J ends were trimmed by 6 bases and 9 bases, with 24 bases remaining between them. The CDR3 spells CASSDRRRVVGSIQYF. CDR3 nucleotide sequence: TGCGCCAGCAGCGACCGGAGACGCGTAGTCGGGAGCATTCAGTACTTC.

The rearrangement uses TRBV19 and TRBJ1-1; 9 nucleotides align to TRBD1. Per the germline V gene, CDR1 is LNHDA and CDR2 is SQIVND (reference sequence). Trimming cost V 5 bases and J 3 bases; bases outside gene matches: 16. The CDR3 extends over 18 amino acids. CDR3 amino acids: CASSPLPGTGMIYTEAFF. CDR3 DNA sequence: TGTGCCAGTAGTCCATTGCCCGGGACAGGGATGATCTACACTGAAGCTTTCTTT. Full variable domain (outside the CDR3, taken from reference TRBV19 and TRBJ1-1): DGGITQSPKYLFRKEGQNVTLSCEQNLNHDAMYWYRQDPGQGLRLIYYSQIVNDFQKGDIAEGYSVSREKKESFPLTVTSAQKNPTAFYLCASSPLPGTGMIYTEAFFGQGTRLTVV.

This chain uses TRBV21-1 with TRBJ2-2; the table's D call of TRBD2 was not tested on the DNA. TRBV21-1 is a pseudogene locus. The CDR3 runs 18 residues. CDR3 bases: TGTGCCAGCAGCACCCAGAGACTAGCGGGAGATGGGACCGGGGAGCTGTTTTTT. Protein: CASSTQRLAGDGTGELFF.

DNA for the CDR3: TGCGCCAGCAGCTTGGGAGCAGATACGCAGTATTTT. It is translated as CASSLGADTQYF. The genes are TRBV5-1 and TRBJ2-3, with D unclear. V dropped 0 bases and J dropped 4 bases, with 3 bases sitting between them. Germline V gene sequence: CDR1 SGHRS, CDR2 YFSETQ. The CDR3 has 12 residues.

This chain links TRBV7-6 with TRBJ2-2, with D perhaps matching TRBD2 (6 bases). Germline V gene lookup returns CDR1 SGHVS and CDR2 FNYEAQ. V lost 3 bases to trimming and J lost 4 bases, with 15 bases between them. This CDR3 comprises 16 residues. This CDR3 is CASSLGTGRPTGELFF. The CDR3 coding sequence is TGTGCCAGCAGCTTGGGGACCGGGAGACCCACCGGGGAGCTGTTTTTT.

The chain couples TRBV11-2 to TRBJ2-1; 7 nucleotides match TRBD2. After removal of 1 base from V and 7 bases from J, the junction contained 16 bases not matched to a gene. The germline CDR1 and CDR2 sequences are SGHAT and FQNNGV. The CDR3 has 18 amino acids. DNA of the CDR3: TGTGCCAGCAGCTTAGCCCCGACTCTAGCGGCCCGGTCGAATGAGCAGTTCTTC. This codes for CASSLAPTLAARSNEQFF.

This clone was found a few times. V and J are TRBV27 and TRBJ2-7; 9 bases map to TRBD1. The length of the CDR3 is 14 residues. CDR1 is MNHEY, CDR2 SMNVEV, per germline (reference sequence). The V and J ends lost 4 bases and 8 bases, in that order; junction bases with no gene match: 9. CDR3 residues: CASSWVGQGRKQYF. Written as DNA, the CDR3 is TGTGCCAGCAGTTGGGTGGGACAGGGTCGTAAGCAGTACTTC.

This chain joins TRBV4-3 and TRBJ2-2; D unclear. The V gene lost 0 bases and the J gene lost 7 bases, with 12 bases spanning the gap. This CDR3 spans 15 amino acids. Germline assignment: CDR1 LGHNA and CDR2 YSLEER. The CDR3 loop is CASSQDLTFGGELFF. The CDR3 bases are TGCGCCAGCAGCCAAGATTTGACATTTGGCGGGGAGCTGTTTTTT.

The chain combines TRBV6-1 with TRBJ1-5; weak D call: TRBD1 (5 bases). This CDR3 contains 14 residues. Germline loops: CDR1 MNHNS, CDR2 SASEGT. Trimming pared 2 bases from V and 7 bases from J, leaving 12 bases between. CDR3 loop: CASSEWGGAQPQHF. CDR3 DNA sequence: TGTGCCAGCAGTGAATGGGGTGGGGCGCAGCCCCAGCATTTT.

The V gene is TRBV5-5, the J gene TRBJ2-5, with TRBD1 matching 7 bases. The CDR3 length is 16 residues. The germline V gene has CDR1 SGHKS and CDR2 YYEKEE (reference sequence). Trimming at V came to 7 bases and at J to 2 bases, leaving 14 bases not matched to a gene. CDR3 sequence (DNA): TGTGCCAGCGGACGACAGGGCCCTGTTATACAAGAGACCCAGTACTTC. As protein: CASGRQGPVIQETQYF.

The chain joins TRBV9 to TRBJ1-2; D may be TRBD1 (5 bases). Germline V gene sequence: CDR1 SGDLS, CDR2 YYNGEE. This CDR3 is built from 14 residues. The germline V and J ends were trimmed by 6 bases and 7 bases, with 19 bases remaining between them. In DNA, the CDR3 is TGTGCCAGCACGATCCGGGGGGGACTTGGTGGCTACACCTTC. This encodes CASTIRGGLGGYTF.

This rearrangement joins TRBV27 to TRBJ2-1, with 8 nucleotides matching TRBD1. Germline-derived CDR1 and CDR2 are MNHEY and SMNVEV (reference sequence). Losses at the gene ends were 5 bases for V and 6 bases for J; bases not matched to a gene: 12. The CDR3 runs to 16 residues. The chain's CDR3 is CASSPRGTGGVNEQFF. The DNA for the CDR3 is TGTGCCAGCAGTCCAAGAGGGACAGGAGGGGTCAATGAGCAGTTCTTC.

The rearrangement joins TRBV7-3 to TRBJ2-3; 8 nucleotides align to TRBD2. J lost 1 base, V lost 2 bases, and 5 bases had no gene match. The CDR3 extends over 16 amino acids. CDR1 is SGHTA, CDR2 FQGTGA, per germline. CDR3 region: CASSLGAGAGTDTQYF. The CDR3 region has the DNA TGTGCCAGCAGCTTAGGAGCGGGGGCGGGCACAGATACGCAGTATTTT.

The chain has TRBV10-2 and TRBJ1-5; D is ambiguous. The CDR3 extends over 13 amino acids. Germline V lookup: CDR1 WSHSY, CDR2 SAAADI. Trimming cost V 6 bases and J 5 bases, with 11 bases left between them. For the CDR3, the DNA is TGCGCCAGCAGCGAAGGAGGCGATCAGCCCCAGCATTTT. Its translation: CASSEGGDQPQHF.

The rearrangement joins TRBV19 to TRBJ2-5; TRBD2 is a possible D gene (5 bases). This CDR3 has 14 amino acids. Per germline, CDR1 LNHDA and CDR2 SQIVND (reference sequence). Trimming cost V 8 bases and J 5 bases, with 18 bases left between them. The CDR3 DNA sequence: TGTGCCAGTTCTCCCGGAGGTTTGGGGGAGACCCAGTACTTC. It specifies CASSPGGLGETQYF.

The rearrangement uses TRBV9 and TRBJ1-4; TRBD1 is a possible D gene (5 bases). V was shortened by 2 bases and J by 7 bases, with 9 bases between the two germline ends. Germline V gene lookup returns CDR1 SGDLS and CDR2 YYNGEE. The CDR3 is made up of 13 amino acids. Here the CDR3 reads CASSVGGREKLFF. CDR3 in DNA: TGTGCCAGCAGCGTGGGGGGTCGTGAAAAACTGTTTTTT.